This TCR beta chain was captured in a study of OX40 agonist ivuxolimab in advanced cancers. Study-level information: The patients' treatment was ivuxolimab, an agonistic anti-OX40 (CD134) antibody. All patients had ivuxolimab intravenously every 2 weeks at 0.01 to 10 mg/kg.

Baseline was the first blood sampling point, followed by cycle 4 day 1 and cycle 7 day 1. Germline V gene data show CDR1 as SGHRS and CDR2 as YFSETQ. CDR3 length: 12 amino acids. V lost 4 bases and J lost 7, with 9 bases in between. Clones were sequenced by immunoSEQ multiplex PCR, and TCRdb holds only the in-frame ones, with some missing. This sample carries more than 80,000 clones, 90% to 95% of them seen once, and the ten largest clones take less than 0.4%. The J gene is TRBJ2-1, the V gene TRBV5-1; a possible D gene is TRBD1 (5 bases). The source of this sequence is an adult with an advanced solid tumor such as melanoma, head and neck, liver or kidney cancer. The specimen comprised CD4+ or CD8+ T cells sorted from blood, sampled in a trial of the OX40 agonist ivuxolimab. The CDR3 coding sequence is TGCGCCAGCAGCCACAACAGGAATGAGCAGTTCTTC. Translating gives CASSHNRNEQFF.